A single sample gave rise to the 9 T cell receptor beta chains below, sequenced in a study of CD8+CD57+ T cells in acquired aplastic anemia. Selection for sequencing was limited to patients who had shown CD8+CD57+ cell expansion by flow cytometry. For CDR3 and TCR beta VDJ profiling, genomic DNA was the template used. TCRdb reprocessed the reads via MiXCR and lists one record per CDR3 protein. This sample yields some 150,000 distinct CDR3 sequences, of which 71% are seen a single time; approximately 50% belongs to the top ten. The source material was sorted CD4+, CD8+, or CD8+CD57+ T cells (not recorded which) from PBMCs. These receptors were taken from a human donor with aplastic anemia.

The chain uses TRBV7-2 and TRBJ1-1; the match to TRBD1 covers 7 bases. The J segment lost 1 base and the V segment lost 5 bases, leaving 4 bases of the junction unmatched. The CDR3 is 14 amino acids. Germline V gene sequence: CDR1 SGHTA, CDR2 FQGNSA. The CDR3: CASSKGAGNTEAFF. CDR3 DNA sequence: TGTGCCAGCAGCAAGGGGGCGGGGAACACTGAAGCTTTCTTT.

V is TRBV15 and J is TRBJ2-7; D not resolved. Looked up from germline, CDR1 is LNHNV and CDR2 is YYDKDF (reference sequence). The V end was cut by 0 bases, the J end by 2 bases, with 8 bases between. The CDR3 is 14 amino acids. CDR3 amino acids: CATSRDFSTYEQYF. CDR3 nucleotide sequence: TGTGCCACCAGCAGAGATTTTTCGACCTACGAGCAGTACTTC.

The J gene is TRBJ1-5, the V gene TRBV5-5, with unresolved D. The CDR3 has 15 amino acids. Germline V CDR1 and CDR2: SGHKS, YYEKEE (reference sequence). V was cut by 2 bases and J by 0 bases, with 9 bases left in between. For the CDR3, the DNA is TGTGCCAGCAGCTTACACCCCAATAGCAATCAGCCCCAGCATTTT. It specifies CASSLHPNSNQPQHF.

The chain is built from TRBV2 and TRBJ1-6; 8 nucleotides align to TRBD1. CDR3 length: 15 residues. V gave up 4 bases and J gave up 14 bases; unmatched junction bases: 13. Germline-derived CDR1 and CDR2 are SNHLY and FYNNEI. CDR3 nucleotides: TGTGCCAGCAGTGTGAGGGGACAGGTGCGGATCACCCTCCACTTT. It is translated as CASSVRGQVRITLHF.

V and J are TRBV20-1 and TRBJ2-2; D is unclear. V shed 3 bases and J shed 1 base, with 3 bases lying between them. The CDR3 covers 12 residues. Germline V gives CDR1 DFQATT, CDR2 SNEGSKA (reference sequence). The DNA for the CDR3 is TGCAGTGCTAGGGAGAACACCGGGGAGCTGTTTTTT. Its translation: CSARENTGELFF.

This clonotype was observed once. The J gene is TRBJ1-2, the V gene TRBV6-5; 9 positions agree with TRBD1. The CDR3 runs to 13 residues. CDR1 is MNHEY and CDR2 is SVGAGI in the germline V gene. The J segment lost 7 bases and the V segment lost 2 bases, leaving 2 bases of the junction unmatched. The DNA for the CDR3 is TGTGCCAGCAGTTACCGGGACAGGGTTGGCTACACCTTC. This sequence encodes CASSYRDRVGYTF.

On this clonotype itself: One end of the junction varies from germline; a read error may be responsible. The V call is TRBV5-4, the J call TRBJ2-7, with 7 bases aligning to TRBD2. In germline, CDR1 is SGHNT, CDR2 YYREEE (reference sequence). This CDR3 is 15 amino acids long. This CDR3 reads CASSRVWGTNGEQYF. The CDR3 DNA reads TGCGCCAGCAGCCGCGTTTGGGGGACTAATGGCGAGCAGTACTTC.

The chain couples TRBV9 to TRBJ2-3; perhaps TRBD2 as D (7 bases). Trimming left V 0 bases short and J 4 bases short, with 12 bases between. CDR1 SGDLS and CDR2 YYNGEE come from the germline V gene. The CDR3 loop spans 15 amino acids. CDR3 amino acids: CASSVVGGQADTQYF. The CDR3 nucleotides read TGTGCCAGCAGCGTAGTCGGGGGGCAGGCAGATACGCAGTATTTT.

This clonotype turned up a few times. This chain links TRBV9 with TRBJ2-7; a possible D gene is TRBD2 (6 bases). Germline CDR1 is SGDLS and CDR2 is YYNGEE. The CDR3 is 15 amino acids. V dropped 3 bases and J dropped 2 bases, with 15 bases sitting between them. CDR3: CASSAGGSAPYEQYF. The CDR3 nucleotides read TGTGCCAGCAGCGCAGGAGGGTCCGCTCCCTACGAGCAGTACTTC.